A few counts support the clone carrying this TCR beta chain. The cDNA came from 5'RACE, which used 10-nucleotide random UMIs. TCRdb reanalysed the 5' RACE reads using MiXCR and keeps one entry per CDR3 protein. The table records 39,000 or so distinct CDR3 sequences, about 2.5% of them present only once. This specimen belongs to a study of neurological immune-mediated disorders. This CDR3 contains 13 residues. V was shortened by 5 bases and J by 6 bases, with 14 bases between the two germline ends. CDR1 SGHRS and CDR2 YFSETQ come from the germline V gene. The sequence came from a man aged 25-45 years with multiple sclerosis. The V and J genes are TRBV5-1 and TRBJ1-2; D not resolved. Sequenced material: PBMCs. In nucleotides, the CDR3 is TGCGCCAGCAGGGAAGGGTTATTAAATGGCTACACCTTC. The encoded protein is CASREGLLNGYTF.